Below, 14 T cell receptor beta chains from the same sample are listed, as sequenced in a study of glioma-infiltrating T cells. Using RNA template, CDR3s of TCR alpha and beta were amplified with iRepertoire arm-PCR. Via MiXCR, TCRdb re-called the multiplex PCR reads, giving one row per CDR3 protein. The data hold a few hundred thousand distinct CDR3 sequences, with around 45% observed a single time. The sequencing sample was made of glioma tissue, nonneoplastic brain tissue, or PBMCs (not recorded which). These receptors all come from a human donor with low-grade glioma or glioblastoma, undergoing nonglioma brain surgery, or in good health (not recorded which).

The sample holds many counts of this clonotype. The chain employs TRBV20-1 and TRBJ1-1; 8 nucleotides agree with TRBD1. CDR3 length: 14 residues. Germline V gene sequence: CDR1 DFQATT, CDR2 SNEGSKA (reference sequence). V gave up 3 bases and J gave up 4 bases; unmatched junction bases: 7. CDR3: CSARKQGVGTEAFF. In DNA, the CDR3 is TGCAGTGCTAGGAAACAGGGGGTCGGCACTGAAGCTTTCTTT.

V and J are TRBV2 and TRBJ1-2; D not certain. Deletions cut 8 bases from V and 5 bases from J, with 9 bases between. This CDR3 contains 11 residues. Germline assignment: CDR1 SNHLY and CDR2 FYNNEI. This chain's CDR3 is CASSPLYGYTF. In DNA form, the CDR3 reads TGTGCCAGCTCCCCATTGTATGGCTACACCTTC.

This clonotype has a count of ten or more. The chain links TRBV28 to TRBJ2-7; 10 bases match TRBD2. Germline trimming cut 3 bases from V and 5 bases from J; bases unmatched to any gene: 10. In germline, CDR1 is MDHEN, CDR2 SYDVKM. The CDR3 is made up of 16 amino acids. The DNA for the CDR3 is TGTGCCAGCAGTTTTAAAGCGGGAGGGGTTTTTGACGAGCAGTACTTC. Translating gives CASSFKAGGVFDEQYF.

The CDR3 spells CSASSGSQETQYF. The CDR3 region has the DNA TGCAGTGCCAGTAGCGGGTCCCAAGAGACCCAGTACTTC. This chain connects TRBV20-1 to TRBJ2-5, with 7 bases identical to TRBD2. The CDR3 spans 13 residues. CDR1 DFQATT and CDR2 SNEGSKA come from the germline V gene (reference sequence). Trimming took 6 bases from V and 1 from J; bases not matched to a gene: 5.

As regards this clonotype: A read error is possible here, since a much larger clone lies one base away. This rearrangement joins TRBV20-1 to TRBJ2-7; weak D call: TRBD2 (5 bases). V gave up 7 bases and J gave up 1 base, with 14 bases separating them. CDR3 length equals 13 residues. Germline V gene sequence: CDR1 DFQATT, CDR2 SNEGSKA (reference sequence). The DNA for the CDR3 is TGCAGTGTAGAGGGAGTGGGGTCCTACGAGCAGTACTTC. Encoded protein: CSVEGVGSYEQYF.

This clonotype has more than one count but fewer than ten. The chain couples TRBV24-1 to TRBJ2-7; no clear D. Germline V CDR1 and CDR2: KGHDR, SFDVKD. V was clipped by 3 bases and J by 3 bases, with 11 bases between them. CDR3 size: 14 residues. DNA for the CDR3: TGTGCCACCAGTGATACGGGCGCACACTACGAGCAGTACTTC. This gives the protein CATSDTGAHYEQYF.

CDR3 sequence: CASSFIQGSGTDTQYF. For the CDR3, the DNA is TGTGCCAGCAGCTTTATCCAGGGGTCAGGTACAGATACGCAGTATTTT. V usage is TRBV28 and J usage is TRBJ2-3; tentative D call: TRBD1 (6 bases). CDR1 is MDHEN and CDR2 is SYDVKM in the germline V gene. Trimming took 6 bases from V and 3 from J, leaving 19 bases between them. The CDR3 totals 16 residues.

In the case of this clonotype: At one end the junction does not follow the germline gene, possibly because of a read error. V and J are TRBV10-3 and TRBJ1-2, with a possible D match to TRBD1 (5 bases). The CDR3 covers 15 residues. The germline V gene encodes CDR1 ENHRY and CDR2 SYGVKD. The CDR3 spells CAISEGHSSLYGYSF. The CDR3, as DNA: TGTGCCATCAGTGAAGGACATTCGTCCCTCTATGGCTACTCCTTC.

The genes are TRBV2 and TRBJ2-2, with D unclear. The CDR3 loop spans 13 amino acids. Looked up from germline, CDR1 is SNHLY and CDR2 is FYNNEI. Trimming removed 7 bases at V and 5 bases at J, with 11 bases between. In nucleotides, the CDR3 is TGTGCCAGCAACCCCTTACCGACCGGGGAGCTGTTTTTT. The encoded protein is CASNPLPTGELFF. Full variable domain (rest looked up from reference TRBV2 and TRBJ2-2): EPEVTQTPSHQVTQMGQEVILRCVPISNHLYFYWYRQILGQKVEFLVSFYNNEISEKSEIFDDQFSVERPDGSNFTLKIRSTKLEDSAMYFCASNPLPTGELFFGEGSRLTVL.

Details on this clonotype: The junction shows a germline mismatch at one end, possibly a read error. The V and J genes are TRBV27 and TRBJ2-1; 16 bases agree with TRBD2. The CDR3 totals 16 residues. Germline V gene lookup returns CDR1 MNHEY and CDR2 SMNVEV (reference sequence). This chain's CDR3 is CAISKSGTSGRGEQFF. DNA for the CDR3: TGTGCCATCAGTAAGTCCGGGACTAGCGGGAGGGGTGAGCAGTTCTTC.

This clonotype was seen a handful of times. The chain employs TRBV4-3 and TRBJ2-7; 12 bases are a match to TRBD2. Germline lookup yields CDR1 LGHNA and CDR2 YSLEER. The CDR3 consists of 16 residues. Germline trimming cut 0 bases from V and 4 bases from J; bases unmatched to any gene: 4. Here the CDR3 reads CASSQDGLAGGYEQYF. The CDR3 nucleotides read TGCGCCAGCAGCCAAGACGGGCTAGCGGGAGGGTACGAGCAGTACTTC.

This clonotype turned up a few times. CDR3 in DNA: TGCAGTGCCCCCTCCTTCGCGGGTAGTTACAATGAGCAGTTCTTC. This codes for CSAPSFAGSYNEQFF. The chain recombines TRBV20-1 with TRBJ2-1; tentatively, D is TRBD2 (5 bases). V lost 6 bases and J lost 4, with 19 bases in between. From germline, CDR1 is DFQATT and CDR2 SNEGSKA (reference sequence). The CDR3 has 15 residues.

This chain connects TRBV7-3 to TRBJ2-3; 8 bases match TRBD2. The CDR3 covers 13 residues. Trimming removed 4 bases from V and 11 bases from J; junction bases left unmatched: 8. In germline, CDR1 is SGHTA, CDR2 FQGTGA. CDR3: CASSYTGGEMQYF. The DNA for the CDR3 is TGTGCCAGCAGCTACACGGGGGGGGAAATGCAGTATTTT.

To note about this clonotype: A much larger clone differs from this one at a single base, so this may be a read error. This rearrangement joins TRBV28 to TRBJ1-2; D is ambiguous. The germline CDR1 and CDR2 sequences are MDHEN and SYDVKM. The CDR3 consists of 13 residues. The CDR3 DNA sequence: TGTGCCAGCAGTTTGGGATTAAACTATGGCTACGCCTTC. Translated: CASSLGLNYGYAF.